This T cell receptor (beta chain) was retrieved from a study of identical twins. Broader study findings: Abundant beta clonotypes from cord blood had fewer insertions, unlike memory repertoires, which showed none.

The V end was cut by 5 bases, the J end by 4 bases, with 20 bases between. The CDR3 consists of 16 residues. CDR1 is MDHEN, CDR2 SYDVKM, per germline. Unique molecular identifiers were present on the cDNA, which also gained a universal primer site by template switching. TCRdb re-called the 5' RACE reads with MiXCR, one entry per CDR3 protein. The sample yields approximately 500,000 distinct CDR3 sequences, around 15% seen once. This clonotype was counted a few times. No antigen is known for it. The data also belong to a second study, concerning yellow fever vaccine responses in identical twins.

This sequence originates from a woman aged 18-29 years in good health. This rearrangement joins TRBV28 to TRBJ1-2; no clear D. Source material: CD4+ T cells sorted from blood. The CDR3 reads CASSVHRSFGSYGYTF. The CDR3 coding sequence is TGTGCCAGCAGTGTTCACAGATCCTTCGGAAGCTATGGCTACACCTTC.